The next 27 T cell receptor beta chains were all read from a single sample in a study of blood T cell repertoires in COVID-19. Using immunoSEQ multiplex PCR, the repertoire was profiled, and TCRdb retains in-frame clones only, with some absent. The data show fewer than 350,000 clones, 85% seen once. Sequencing input: PBMCs or T cells enriched from blood (not recorded which). The receptors derive from a woman in her thirties who had been exposed to COVID-19.

On this clone: Other DNA sequences in the sample encode the same CDR3. The J gene is TRBJ1-2, the V gene TRBV28, with D possibly being TRBD1 (5 bases). Germline CDR1 and CDR2: MDHEN and SYDVKM. The CDR3 consists of 13 residues. V lost 4 bases to trimming and J lost 0 bases, with 6 bases between them. The CDR3 DNA reads as TGTGCCAGCAGTTCGGGGGCTAACTATGGCTACACCTTC. It translates to CASSSGANYGYTF.

This chain connects TRBV4-1 to TRBJ1-5, with TRBD1 identical over 7 bases. V gave up 6 bases and J gave up 4 bases; unmatched junction bases: 9. The CDR3 runs to 15 residues. Germline V gene data show CDR1 as MGHRA and CDR2 as YSYEKL. The CDR3 nucleotides read TGCGCCAGCAGGGAAAACAGGGGCGGGAATCAGCCCCAGCATTTT. Protein product: CASRENRGGNQPQHF.

The V call is TRBV4-2, the J call TRBJ2-1; D uncertain. Germline V gene lookup returns CDR1 LGHNA and CDR2 YNFKEQ. The V end lost 0 bases, the J end lost 5 bases, and 11 bases lay between the germline ends. The CDR3 loop spans 15 amino acids. The CDR3 region is CASSQDPTLDNEQFF. CDR3 nucleotides: TGTGCCAGCAGCCAAGACCCCACCTTAGACAATGAGCAGTTCTTC.

The chain carries TRBV7-9 and TRBJ2-7; a weak D match, TRBD2 (5 bases). CDR3 length: 14 residues. Germline CDR1 SEHNR, CDR2 FQNEAQ (reference sequence). Trimming stripped 5 bases from V and 1 base from J, with 12 bases between. CDR3 residues: CASSHSAGSYEQYF. DNA of the CDR3: TGTGCCAGCAGCCACAGTGCGGGTTCCTACGAGCAGTACTTC. Full variable domain (remainder filled in from reference TRBV7-9 and TRBJ2-7): DTGVSQNPRHKITKRGQNVTFRCDPISEHNRLYWYRQTLGQGPEFLTYFQNEAQLEKSRLLSDRFSAERPKGSFSTLEIQRTEQGDSAMYLCASSHSAGSYEQYFGPGTRLTVT.

The V and J genes are TRBV5-1 and TRBJ2-2; possible D gene TRBD1, 5 bases. With 3 bases removed from V and 0 bases from J, the gap between germline ends came to 9 bases. Germline loops: CDR1 SGHRS, CDR2 YFSETQ. CDR3 length equals 15 residues. The CDR3 loop reads CASSSETANTGELFF. In DNA form, the CDR3 reads TGCGCCAGCAGCTCTGAGACAGCGAACACCGGGGAGCTGTTTTTT.

V is TRBV11-1 and J is TRBJ2-1; TRBD2 matches at 10 bases. The trim removed 6 bases at V and 5 bases at J, leaving 4 bases unmatched. The CDR3 is made up of 14 amino acids. The germline V gene encodes CDR1 SGHAT and CDR2 FQDESV (reference sequence). The CDR3 reads CASSRTSGNNEQFF. CDR3 nucleotides: TGTGCCAGCAGTCGGACTAGCGGCAACAATGAGCAGTTCTTC.

The chain is built from TRBV7-8 and TRBJ1-1, with unresolved D. The CDR3 runs 14 residues. V was shortened by 2 bases and J by 8 bases, with 15 bases between the two germline ends. The germline V gene has CDR1 SGHVS and CDR2 FQNEAQ. The CDR3 sequence is CASSLLPLFYEAFF. CDR3 coding DNA: TGTGCCAGCAGCTTACTTCCGCTATTTTACGAAGCTTTCTTT.

The J gene is TRBJ1-1, the V gene TRBV28; D perhaps matches TRBD1 (5 bases). V was shortened by 7 bases and J by 2 bases, with 14 bases between the two germline ends. CDR3 length: 14 amino acids. Germline V gene lookup returns CDR1 MDHEN and CDR2 SYDVKM. The CDR3 spells CASTTATVNTEAFF. The DNA for the CDR3 is TGTGCCAGCACAACCGCGACAGTAAACACTGAAGCTTTCTTT.

V is TRBV5-1 and J is TRBJ2-1; 12 bases map to TRBD2. The CDR3 has 19 residues. Germline CDR1 SGHRS, CDR2 YFSETQ. Trimming took 1 base from V and 7 from J; bases not matched to a gene: 15. CDR3 protein: CASSLPGEPTSGGLNEQFF. CDR3 DNA sequence: TGCGCCAGCAGCTTGCCGGGGGAACCGACTAGCGGGGGTCTGAATGAGCAGTTCTTC.

The rearrangement uses TRBV5-1 and TRBJ1-1; D remains ambiguous. The germline gives CDR1 SGHRS, CDR2 YFSETQ. The CDR3 has 16 amino acids. V lost 6 bases and J 3 bases, leaving 21 bases between the germline ends. The CDR3 loop reads CASTLLPLPRDTEAFF. The CDR3 DNA follows: TGCGCCAGCACCCTTCTACCCCTACCTCGGGACACTGAAGCTTTCTTT.

This clone appeared a single time. V is TRBV27 and J is TRBJ1-6; 8 bases line up with TRBD1. The CDR3 consists of 15 residues. CDR1 MNHEY and CDR2 SMNVEV come from the germline V gene (reference sequence). Losses at the gene ends were 2 bases for V and 8 bases for J; bases not matched to a gene: 5. CDR3 amino acids: CASSLRYRGDSPLHF. The CDR3 DNA is TGTGCCAGCAGTTTAAGATACAGGGGGGATTCACCCCTCCACTTT.

The chain has TRBV4-1 and TRBJ1-1, with D uncertain. The CDR3 extends over 17 amino acids. Germline CDR1 MGHRA, CDR2 YSYEKL. The V end was cut by 1 base, the J end by 1 base, with 16 bases between. The CDR3 coding sequence is TGCGCCAGCAGCCAAGGTCGATTAACAGTTGGGAACACTGAAGCTTTCTTT. Protein product: CASSQGRLTVGNTEAFF.

The rearrangement uses TRBV10-2 and TRBJ1-4; weak D call: TRBD1 (6 bases). The germline V gene has CDR1 WSHSY and CDR2 SAAADI. Deletions cut 3 bases from V and 10 bases from J, with 12 bases between. The CDR3 is 13 amino acids. In nucleotides, the CDR3 is TGCGCCAGCAGTGAAGTGGCCAGGGGAAAACTGTTTTTT. It is translated as CASSEVARGKLFF.

V and J are TRBV4-1 and TRBJ2-1, with 11 bases fitting TRBD2. CDR3 length equals 15 residues. The junction had 4 bases not matched to a gene; V was cut back by 4 bases and J by 5 bases. Germline CDR1 and CDR2: MGHRA and YSYEKL. CDR3 sequence: CASSLGLAGNNEQFF. CDR3 DNA sequence: TGCGCCAGCAGCCTCGGACTAGCGGGCAACAATGAGCAGTTCTTC.

The J gene is TRBJ1-1, the V gene TRBV7-9, with 7 nucleotides matching TRBD1. There are 11 residues in the CDR3. Germline assignment: CDR1 SEHNR and CDR2 FQNEAQ (reference sequence). V dropped 5 bases and J dropped 12; count of bases not matched to a gene: 6. CDR3 residues: CASSPGTDPFF. The CDR3 DNA reads as TGTGCCAGCAGCCCCGGGACAGATCCTTTCTTT.

The chain links TRBV10-2 to TRBJ2-7, with 11 bases lining up with TRBD2. Germline values: CDR1 WSHSY, CDR2 SAAADI. This CDR3 comprises 15 residues. V lost 4 bases, J lost 2 bases, and 4 bases stayed unmatched. For the CDR3, the DNA is TGCGCCAGCAGTGTCCTAGCGGGGGGACCCTACGAGCAGTACTTC. Protein sequence: CASSVLAGGPYEQYF.

This clone was seen only once. In DNA, the CDR3 is TGTGCCAGCAGTTTTCCAAGGGGGACAGGGGTATCACCCCTCCACTTT. It translates to CASSFPRGTGVSPLHF. This rearrangement joins TRBV28 to TRBJ1-6, with TRBD1 identical over 10 bases. The V gene's germline CDR1 is MDHEN and CDR2 SYDVKM. The CDR3 loop spans 16 amino acids. The trim removed 3 bases at V and 10 bases at J, leaving 9 bases unmatched. Combining the CDR3 with reference TRBV28 and TRBJ1-6 gives the whole variable domain DVKVTQSSRYLVKRTGEKVFLECVQDMDHENMFWYRQDPGLGLRLIYFSYDVKMKEKGDIPEGYSVSREKKERFSLILESASTNQTSMYLCASSFPRGTGVSPLHFGNGTRLTVT.

The table lists this clone with a count of one. The chain has TRBV5-1 and TRBJ2-7; 12 nucleotides align to TRBD2. The CDR3 totals 15 residues. J was trimmed by 3 bases and V by 3 bases; bases with no gene match: 4. Germline CDR1 is SGHRS and CDR2 is YFSETQ. CDR3 DNA sequence: TGCGCCAGCAGCTCTGGACTAGCGGGGAGCTACGAGCAGTACTTC. Amino acids: CASSSGLAGSYEQYF.

The chain combines TRBV7-6 with TRBJ2-3, with 11 nucleotides matching TRBD2. V dropped 3 bases and J dropped 6; count of bases not matched to a gene: 5. The CDR3 totals 15 residues. Germline V gene lookup returns CDR1 SGHVS and CDR2 FNYEAQ. CDR3 DNA: TGTGCCAGCAGCTTTAGCGGGGGGGCTTACGATACGCAGTATTTT. As protein: CASSFSGGAYDTQYF. Filled out from reference TRBV7-6 and TRBJ2-3, the complete variable domain reads GAGVSQSPRYKVTKRGQDVALRCDPISGHVSLYWYRQALGQGPEFLTYFNYEAQQDKSGLPNDRFSAERPEGSISTLTIQRTEQRDSAMYRCASSFSGGAYDTQYFGPGTRLTVL.

The chain combines TRBV5-4 with TRBJ2-7; D unclear. The CDR3 is made up of 15 amino acids. V gave up 1 base and J gave up 0 bases, with 11 bases separating them. The germline V gene has CDR1 SGHNT and CDR2 YYREEE (reference sequence). This CDR3 reads CASSLLAGNSYEQYF. The CDR3 DNA reads TGTGCCAGCAGCTTGCTGGCAGGAAACTCCTACGAGCAGTACTTC.

This sequence joins TRBV2 and TRBJ2-3; unclear D gene. This CDR3 is 14 amino acids long. V was clipped by 2 bases and J by 1 base, with 7 bases between them. Germline CDR1 is SNHLY and CDR2 is FYNNEI. The CDR3 protein is CASSEFAGTDTQYF. CDR3 bases: TGTGCCAGCAGTGAATTCGCAGGCACAGATACGCAGTATTTT. The whole variable domain, filled in from reference TRBV2 and TRBJ2-3, reads EPEVTQTPSHQVTQMGQEVILRCVPISNHLYFYWYRQILGQKVEFLVSFYNNEISEKSEIFDDQFSVERPDGSNFTLKIRSTKLEDSAMYFCASSEFAGTDTQYFGPGTRLTVL.

The genes are TRBV7-9 and TRBJ2-7; D may be TRBD1 (6 bases). The CDR3 has 13 amino acids. Germline CDR1 SEHNR, CDR2 FQNEAQ (reference sequence). The germline V and J ends were trimmed by 4 bases and 3 bases, with 10 bases remaining between them. The CDR3 coding sequence is TGTGCCAGCAGCTCGACAGGTTACTACGAGCAGTACTTC. Protein: CASSSTGYYEQYF. Together with reference TRBV7-9 and TRBJ2-7, the CDR3 gives the full variable domain: DTGVSQNPRHKITKRGQNVTFRCDPISEHNRLYWYRQTLGQGPEFLTYFQNEAQLEKSRLLSDRFSAERPKGSFSTLEIQRTEQGDSAMYLCASSSTGYYEQYFGPGTRLTVT.

The V call is TRBV19, the J call TRBJ2-1; 8 nucleotides match TRBD1. Germline CDR1 LNHDA, CDR2 SQIVND (reference sequence). Trimming removed 3 bases from V and 1 base from J; junction bases left unmatched: 2. The CDR3 spans 15 residues. The CDR3 loop reads CASSMDRESYNEQFF. As DNA, the CDR3 is TGTGCCAGTAGTATGGACAGGGAATCCTACAATGAGCAGTTCTTC.

The V and J genes are TRBV5-1 and TRBJ1-4, with 9 bases matching TRBD1. The CDR3 runs 15 residues. J lost 4 bases, V lost 4 bases, and 5 bases had no gene match. Germline V gene lookup returns CDR1 SGHRS and CDR2 YFSETQ. This CDR3 is CASSLTTGGNEKLFF. CDR3 DNA: TGCGCCAGCAGCCTCACGACAGGGGGTAATGAAAAACTGTTTTTT.

The rearrangement joins TRBV1 to TRBJ2-7; TRBD1 was called by the table and not checked on the DNA. TRBV1 has pseudogene status. This CDR3 is built from 14 residues. CDR3 DNA: TGCACCAGCAGCCGCCGACAGGGGTCCTACGAGCAGTACTTC. It is translated as CTSSRRQGSYEQYF.

Written as DNA, the CDR3 is TGTGCCAGCAAGGTGCAGGGTGGTGGGGCCAACGTCCTGACTTTC. Its protein is CASKVQGGGANVLTF. The chain has TRBV2 and TRBJ2-6, with TRBD1 as a possible D gene (5 bases). CDR3 length equals 15 residues. The V and J ends lost 7 bases and 3 bases respectively, with 13 bases between them. In germline, CDR1 is SNHLY, CDR2 FYNNEI.

This chain's CDR3 is CASRGGLAGIEQYF. The CDR3 nucleotides read TGCGCCAGCCGGGGGGGACTAGCGGGAATCGAGCAGTACTTC. The chain employs TRBV5-1 and TRBJ2-7; 13 bases map to TRBD2. The germline gives CDR1 SGHRS, CDR2 YFSETQ. The CDR3 is 14 residues long. V lost 7 bases and J lost 6; bases outside the gene matches: 7.